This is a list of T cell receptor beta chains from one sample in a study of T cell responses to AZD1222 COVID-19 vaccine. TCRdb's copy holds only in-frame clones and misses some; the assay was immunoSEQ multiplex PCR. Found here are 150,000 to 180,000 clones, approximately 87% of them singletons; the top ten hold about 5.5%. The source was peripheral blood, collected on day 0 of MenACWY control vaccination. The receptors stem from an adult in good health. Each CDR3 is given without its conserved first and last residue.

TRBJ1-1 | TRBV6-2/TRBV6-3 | ASSYTQGRTEAF
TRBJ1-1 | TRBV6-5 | ASYSGHRGTEAF
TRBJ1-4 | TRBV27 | ASSPRDRGGREKLF
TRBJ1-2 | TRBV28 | ASGGQGAGNYGYT
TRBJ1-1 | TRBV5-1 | ASSWRQGGTEAF
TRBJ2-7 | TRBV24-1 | ATSAAGLPYEQY
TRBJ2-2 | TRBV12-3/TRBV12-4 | ASNSVEGGELF
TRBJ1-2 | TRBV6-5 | ASTKMELPLYGYT
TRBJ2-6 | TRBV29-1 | SVNTSPSGANVLT
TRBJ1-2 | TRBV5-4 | ASSTAGTGYGYT
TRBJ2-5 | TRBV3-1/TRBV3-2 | ASSQGTQETQY
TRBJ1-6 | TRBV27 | ASSLSQGAGNSPLH
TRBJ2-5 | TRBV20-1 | SAVIKTQY
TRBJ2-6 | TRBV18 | ASSLRTGNSGANVLT
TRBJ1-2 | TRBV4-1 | ASSQVTGRTYGYT
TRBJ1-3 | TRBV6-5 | ASRQGFSGNTIY
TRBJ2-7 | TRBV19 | ASSSKPSGRALFYEQY
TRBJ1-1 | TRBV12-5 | ASARRTVGAMNTEAF